There are many counts of the clone carrying this T cell receptor beta chain. What it binds is not known. V dropped 1 base and J dropped 8; count of bases not matched to a gene: 2. The CDR3 sequence is 13 residues long. TCRdb re-called the RT-PCR reads through MiXCR, storing one row per CDR3 protein. The repertoire holds about half a million distinct CDR3 sequences, with approximately 11% as singletons. These data are taken from a study of response to subunit inactivated influenza vaccine. Study-wide points: Researchers suggested that each seasonal influenza vaccination recruits few new T cells.

The specimen comprised PBMCs from blood, sampled more than 35 days after vaccination. The clonotype originates from a man aged 45-65 years who received an inactivated influenza vaccine. The gene calls are TRBV12-3 or TRBV12-4 and TRBJ2-1, with TRBD1 matching over 7 bases. CDR3 residues: CASSLGTGYEQFF. The CDR3 region has the DNA TGTGCCAGCAGTTTAGGGACAGGCTATGAGCAGTTCTTC.